This T cell receptor beta chain was recorded in a study of CD8 T cells in Susac syndrome. Trimming took 0 bases from V and 7 from J, leaving 12 bases between them. This CDR3 comprises 14 residues. Germline assignment: CDR1 LGHDT and CDR2 YNNKEL (reference sequence). An amount of RNA that ranged from roughly 0.45 to 1 ug was reverse transcribed with random hexamers. A multiplex approach, immunoSEQ multiplex PCR, amplified TCR beta CDR3 across 54 Vbeta and 13 Jbeta. TCRdb re-called the immunoSEQ multiplex PCR reads with MiXCR, one entry per CDR3 protein. The sample records more than 90,000 distinct CDR3 sequences, 90% to 95% being singletons. The authors carried out high-throughput sequencing of TCR beta. They applied it to CD8+ and CD4+ T cells obtained from blood. In the multiple sclerosis control group, patients were treatment-naive and had stable or active relapsing-remitting disease. The CD8+ and CD4+ T cells were negatively isolated, with the TEMRA cells enriched by FACS.

The rearrangement uses TRBV3-1 and TRBJ1-2; TRBD1 is a possible D gene (6 bases). Sequenced sample: CD4+ T cells from PBMCs. The clonotype originates from a human donor with multiple sclerosis. CDR3 bases: TGTGCCAGCAGCCAAGAAGGAGGGGGTAGTGGCTACACCTTC. Protein sequence: CASSQEGGGSGYTF.